One sample yielded the 19 T cell receptor beta chains listed below, sequenced in a study of blood T cell repertoires in COVID-19 (dated by TCRdb to 2020 to 2022). The library relied on the immunoSEQ multiplex PCR assay. Held by TCRdb, this immuneACCESS table contains in-frame sequences only and omits some clones. Under half of the omission traces to an unresolved V gene where checked; the cause of the rest is unknown. In all, the sample holds 150,000 to 200,000 clones, and about 85% of those were seen once. Together, the top ten hold 2.9% of the sample. Specimen: peripheral blood. The receptors derive from a woman aged 25 to 39 with active or convalescent COVID-19.

This clone was detected only once. V and J are TRBV24-1 and TRBJ2-1; D unresolved. The CDR3 consists of 14 residues. V was shortened by 2 bases and J by 7 bases, with 11 bases between the two germline ends. Germline lookup yields CDR1 KGHDR and CDR2 SFDVKD. The CDR3 DNA follows: TGTGCCACCAGTGATTCTAGAAGGCGTAATGAGCAGTTCTTC. Translation: CATSDSRRRNEQFF.

This clone has only a few counts. The chain carries TRBV4-1 and TRBJ1-1, with 8 bases identical to TRBD1. Germline CDR1 reads MGHRA; CDR2 reads YSYEKL. Trimming removed 2 bases from V and 4 bases from J; junction bases left unmatched: 3. The CDR3 totals 14 residues. The CDR3 DNA sequence: TGCGCCAGCAGCCAACATGGACAGGGCACTGAAGCTTTCTTT. This codes for CASSQHGQGTEAFF.

This clone was recorded at least ten times. The CDR3 is CAISESAAANTGELFF. CDR3 nucleotide sequence: TGTGCCATCAGTGAGTCTGCGGCCGCGAACACCGGGGAGCTGTTTTTT. The chain uses TRBV10-3 and TRBJ2-2; D is uncertain. This CDR3 has 16 residues. Per germline, CDR1 ENHRY and CDR2 SYGVKD. V dropped 0 bases and J dropped 0 bases, with 8 bases sitting between them.

The chain links TRBV6-6 to TRBJ1-2, with TRBD1 identical over 8 bases. Germline CDR1 and CDR2: MNHNY and SVGAGI (reference sequence). The CDR3 is made up of 14 amino acids. Trimming removed 5 bases from V and 8 bases from J; junction bases left unmatched: 10. For the CDR3, the DNA is TGTGCCAGCAGTCGGCCCGGACAGGGCACGGGCTACACCTTC. Encoded protein: CASSRPGQGTGYTF.

The genes are TRBV2 and TRBJ2-5; D uncertain. The CDR3 consists of 13 residues. V was clipped by 2 bases and J by 5 bases, with 9 bases between them. Germline V gives CDR1 SNHLY, CDR2 FYNNEI. The CDR3 DNA reads as TGTGCCAGCAGTGAAACGGTCCGGGAGACCCAGTACTTC. Amino acids: CASSETVRETQYF.

The chain employs TRBV27 and TRBJ2-3, with a possible D match to TRBD2 (5 bases). V was trimmed by 6 bases and J by 4 bases, leaving 14 bases between them. Germline loops: CDR1 MNHEY, CDR2 SMNVEV (reference sequence). The CDR3 loop spans 14 amino acids. The CDR3 DNA reads as TGTGCCAGCAGACCGCCCCTAGCTCCAGATACGCAGTATTTT. Translating gives CASRPPLAPDTQYF.

The chain couples TRBV3-1 (or the pseudogene TRBV3-2) to TRBJ1-6; D is undetermined. V lost 4 bases and J lost 6, with 13 bases in between. Germline values: CDR1 LGHDT, CDR2 YNNKEL (reference sequence). CDR3 length: 15 amino acids. The CDR3 region has the DNA TGTGCCAGCAGCCTGACGGCGGGGTTTAATTCACCCCTCCACTTT. Translating it yields CASSLTAGFNSPLHF.

The table lists this clone with a few counts. The chain employs TRBV5-1 and TRBJ1-1, with TRBD1 matching 12 bases. This CDR3 region has 17 residues. In germline, CDR1 is SGHRS, CDR2 YFSETQ. The V gene end was trimmed by 3 bases and the J gene end by 4 bases; junction bases not matched to a gene: 10. CDR3 amino acids: CASSSQGQGAVATEAFF. The CDR3 DNA reads as TGCGCCAGCAGCTCCCAGGGACAGGGGGCGGTGGCCACTGAAGCTTTCTTT.

The chain combines TRBV5-5 with TRBJ2-3; D uncertain. Trimming removed 4 bases from V and 2 bases from J, with 5 bases in between. The CDR3 covers 12 residues. Looked up from germline, CDR1 is SGHKS and CDR2 is YYEKEE (reference sequence). The CDR3: CASSRNTDTQYF. The CDR3 nucleotides read TGTGCCAGCAGCCGTAACACAGATACGCAGTATTTT.

The DNA for the CDR3 is TGTGCCAGTAGTATAGCGACAGGGTCTTTGAGCAATCAGCCCCAGCATTTT. Translation gives CASSIATGSLSNQPQHF. The chain combines TRBV19 with TRBJ1-5; 7 bases agree with TRBD1. The CDR3 has 17 amino acids. Germline CDR1 is LNHDA and CDR2 is SQIVND (reference sequence). V lost 1 base, J lost 1 base, and 7 bases stayed unmatched.

This clone was picked up one time. The V and J genes are TRBV21-1 and TRBJ1-5; the D call in the table, TRBD1, was not verified against the DNA. TRBV21-1 is recorded as a pseudogene. This CDR3 region has 15 residues. CDR3 DNA sequence: TGTGCCAGCAACGTGACAGGGGGCCTTCCTCAGCCCCAGCATTTT. Translating gives CASNVTGGLPQPQHF.

The chain joins TRBV10-3 to TRBJ2-5; D may be TRBD2 (6 bases). CDR1 and CDR2 from the germline V gene are ENHRY and SYGVKD. Trimming removed 3 bases from V and 5 bases from J, with 19 bases in between. CDR3 size: 16 residues. CDR3 in amino acids: CAISEGWRGTRETQYF. CDR3 sequence (DNA): TGTGCCATCAGTGAAGGGTGGCGGGGTACCAGGGAGACCCAGTACTTC.

The chain links TRBV5-1 to TRBJ2-1, with TRBD1 identical over 8 bases. Germline V lookup: CDR1 SGHRS, CDR2 YFSETQ. The CDR3 contains 15 residues. V shed 2 bases, J shed 0 bases, and the junction held 1 base outside the gene matches. The CDR3 region is CASSFTGGSYNEQFF. For the CDR3, the DNA is TGCGCCAGCAGCTTTACAGGGGGCTCCTACAATGAGCAGTTCTTC. Filled out from reference TRBV5-1 and TRBJ2-1, the complete variable domain reads KAGVTQTPRYLIKTRGQQVTLSCSPISGHRSVSWYQQTPGQGLQFLFEYFSETQRNKGNFPGRFSGRQFSNSRSEMNVSTLELGDSALYLCASSFTGGSYNEQFFGPGTRLTVL.

The V gene is TRBV27, the J gene TRBJ2-7; 10 nucleotides match TRBD2. V shed 6 bases and J 5 bases; nucleotides not matched to a gene: 10. CDR1 is MNHEY, CDR2 SMNVEV, per germline (reference sequence). The CDR3 has 15 amino acids. This chain's CDR3 is CASRNPASGRHEQYF. In nucleotides, the CDR3 is TGTGCCAGCAGGAATCCGGCTAGCGGGAGACACGAGCAGTACTTC.

The chain is built from TRBV15 and TRBJ1-6, with D perhaps TRBD1 (6 bases). Trimming stripped 0 bases from V and 7 bases from J, with 13 bases between. The CDR3 has 16 residues. Germline V gene sequence: CDR1 LNHNV, CDR2 YYDKDF (reference sequence). The CDR3 loop is CATSRDSGVRNSPLHF. In nucleotides, the CDR3 is TGTGCCACCAGCAGAGATTCAGGGGTGCGGAATTCACCCCTCCACTTT.

This clone occurred once. The rearrangement uses TRBV19 and TRBJ2-7; TRBD2 agrees at 7 bases. This CDR3 contains 14 residues. Losses at the gene ends were 3 bases for V and 2 bases for J; bases not matched to a gene: 4. The germline V gene has CDR1 LNHDA and CDR2 SQIVND (reference sequence). The CDR3 sequence: CASSMGGGPYEQYF. In DNA, the CDR3 is TGTGCCAGTAGTATGGGCGGGGGTCCCTACGAGCAGTACTTC. Full variable domain (rest looked up from reference TRBV19 and TRBJ2-7): DGGITQSPKYLFRKEGQNVTLSCEQNLNHDAMYWYRQDPGQGLRLIYYSQIVNDFQKGDIAEGYSVSREKKESFPLTVTSAQKNPTAFYLCASSMGGGPYEQYFGPGTRLTVT.

The genes are TRBV19 and TRBJ2-7, with TRBD1 identical over 7 bases. V gave up 6 bases and J gave up 13 bases; unmatched junction bases: 15. The V gene's germline CDR1 is LNHDA and CDR2 SQIVND (reference sequence). CDR3 length: 13 residues. CDR3 nucleotides: TGTGCCAGTAGCCTTCCACAGGGGCCACGTCTTTACTTC. Translated, it gives CASSLPQGPRLYF.

The J gene is TRBJ1-2, the V gene TRBV18; 7 bases are shared with TRBD1. V lost 6 bases and J lost 4; bases outside the gene matches: 8. Per germline, CDR1 KGHSH and CDR2 LQKENI. The CDR3 totals 14 residues. The CDR3 bases are TGTGCCAGCTCGGAGACAGGGTTGGGCTATGGCTACACCTTC. Translated: CASSETGLGYGYTF.

The genes are TRBV19 and TRBJ2-4; 8 bases fit TRBD1. Germline V lookup: CDR1 LNHDA, CDR2 SQIVND (reference sequence). The length of the CDR3 is 18 residues. J lost 0 bases, V lost 6 bases, and 13 bases had no gene match. In DNA, the CDR3 is TGTGCCAGTAGCCCGAGTTTGGACAGGGCTCTAGCCAAAAACATTCAGTACTTC. It codes for CASSPSLDRALAKNIQYF.